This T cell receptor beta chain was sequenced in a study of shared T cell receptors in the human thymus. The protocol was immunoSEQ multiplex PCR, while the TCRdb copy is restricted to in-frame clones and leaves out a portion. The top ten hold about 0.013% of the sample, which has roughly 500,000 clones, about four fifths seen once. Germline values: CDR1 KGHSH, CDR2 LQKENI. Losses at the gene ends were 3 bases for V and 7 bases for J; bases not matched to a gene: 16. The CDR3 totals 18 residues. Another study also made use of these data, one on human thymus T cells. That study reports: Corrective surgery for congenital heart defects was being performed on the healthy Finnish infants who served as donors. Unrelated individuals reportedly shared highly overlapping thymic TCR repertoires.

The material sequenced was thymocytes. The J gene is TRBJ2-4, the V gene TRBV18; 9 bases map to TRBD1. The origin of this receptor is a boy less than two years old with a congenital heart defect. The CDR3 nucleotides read TGTGCCAGCTCACCCGTGGGCGTGGACAGGGGACCCCTGAACATTCAGTACTTC. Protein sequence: CASSPVGVDRGPLNIQYF.